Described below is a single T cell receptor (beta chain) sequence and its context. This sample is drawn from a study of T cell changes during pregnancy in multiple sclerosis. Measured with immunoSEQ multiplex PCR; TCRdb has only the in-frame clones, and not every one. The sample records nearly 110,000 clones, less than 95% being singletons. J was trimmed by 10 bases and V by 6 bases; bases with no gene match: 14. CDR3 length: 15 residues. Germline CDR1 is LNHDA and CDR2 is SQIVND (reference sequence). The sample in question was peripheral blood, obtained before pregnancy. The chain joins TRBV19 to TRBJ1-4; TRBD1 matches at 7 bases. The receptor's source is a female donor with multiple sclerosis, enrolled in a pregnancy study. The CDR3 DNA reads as TGTGCCAGTAGAACCCTCGGAACAGGGGCAGGAAAACTGTTTTTT. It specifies CASRTLGTGAGKLFF.